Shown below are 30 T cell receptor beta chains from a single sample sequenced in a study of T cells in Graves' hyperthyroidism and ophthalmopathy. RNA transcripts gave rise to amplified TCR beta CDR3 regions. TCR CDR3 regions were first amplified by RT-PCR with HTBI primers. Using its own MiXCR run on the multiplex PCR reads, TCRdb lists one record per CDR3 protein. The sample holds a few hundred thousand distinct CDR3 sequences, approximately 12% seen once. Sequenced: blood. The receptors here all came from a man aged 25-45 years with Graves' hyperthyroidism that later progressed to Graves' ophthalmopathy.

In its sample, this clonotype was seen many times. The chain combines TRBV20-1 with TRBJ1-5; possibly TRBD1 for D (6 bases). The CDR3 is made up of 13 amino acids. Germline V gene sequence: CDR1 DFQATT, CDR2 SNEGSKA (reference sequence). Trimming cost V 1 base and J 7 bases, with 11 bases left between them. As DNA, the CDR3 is TGCAGTGCTAGAGGGTTCAGGGGCCAGCCCCAGCATTTT. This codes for CSARGFRGQPQHF.

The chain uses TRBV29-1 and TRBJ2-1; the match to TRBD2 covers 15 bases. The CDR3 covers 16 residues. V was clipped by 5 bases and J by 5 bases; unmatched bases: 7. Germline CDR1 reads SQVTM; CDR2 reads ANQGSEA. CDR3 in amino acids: CSVLAGLAGGHNEQFF. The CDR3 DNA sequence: TGCAGCGTTCTAGCGGGACTAGCGGGGGGACACAATGAGCAGTTCTTC.

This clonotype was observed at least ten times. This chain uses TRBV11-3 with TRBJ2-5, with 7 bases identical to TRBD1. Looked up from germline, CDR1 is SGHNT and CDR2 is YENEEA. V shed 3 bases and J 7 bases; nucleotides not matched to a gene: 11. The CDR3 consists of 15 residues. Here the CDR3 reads CASSFSGTVTATQYF. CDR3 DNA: TGTGCCAGCAGCTTCTCCGGGACAGTCACGGCGACCCAGTACTTC.

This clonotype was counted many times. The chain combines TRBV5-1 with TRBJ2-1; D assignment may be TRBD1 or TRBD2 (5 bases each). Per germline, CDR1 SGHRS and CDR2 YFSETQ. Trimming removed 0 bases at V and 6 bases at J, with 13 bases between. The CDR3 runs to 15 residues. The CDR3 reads CASSLGGTAANEQFF. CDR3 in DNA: TGCGCCAGCAGCTTGGGAGGGACGGCAGCCAATGAGCAGTTCTTC.

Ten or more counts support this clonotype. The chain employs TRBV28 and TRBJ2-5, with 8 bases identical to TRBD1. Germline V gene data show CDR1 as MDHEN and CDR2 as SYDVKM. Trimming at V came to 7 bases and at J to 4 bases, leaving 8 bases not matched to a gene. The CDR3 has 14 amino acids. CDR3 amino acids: CASTLPDRGETQYF. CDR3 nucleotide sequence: TGTGCCAGCACCCTTCCAGACAGGGGAGAGACCCAGTACTTC.

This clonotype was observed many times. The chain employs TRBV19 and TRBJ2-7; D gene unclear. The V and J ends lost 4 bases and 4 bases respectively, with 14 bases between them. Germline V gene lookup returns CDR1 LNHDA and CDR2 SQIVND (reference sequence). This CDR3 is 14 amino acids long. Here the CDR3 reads CASSKTSSSYEQYF. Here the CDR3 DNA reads TGTGCCAGTAGTAAAACCTCCAGCTCATACGAGCAGTACTTC.

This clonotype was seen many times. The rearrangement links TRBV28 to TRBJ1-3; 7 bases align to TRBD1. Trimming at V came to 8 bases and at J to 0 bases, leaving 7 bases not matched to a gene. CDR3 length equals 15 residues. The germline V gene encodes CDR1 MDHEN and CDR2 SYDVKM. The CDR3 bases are TGTGCCAGCGCCGACAGGGCGTTCTCTGGAAACACCATATATTTT. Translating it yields CASADRAFSGNTIYF.

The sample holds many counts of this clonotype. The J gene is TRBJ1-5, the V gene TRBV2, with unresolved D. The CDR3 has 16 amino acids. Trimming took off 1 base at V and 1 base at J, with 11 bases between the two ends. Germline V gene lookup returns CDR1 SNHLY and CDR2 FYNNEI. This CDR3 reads CASSEGVWRSNQPQHF. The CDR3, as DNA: TGTGCCAGCAGTGAAGGGGTTTGGAGGAGCAATCAGCCCCAGCATTTT. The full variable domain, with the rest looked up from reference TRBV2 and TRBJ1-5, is EPEVTQTPSHQVTQMGQEVILRCVPISNHLYFYWYRQILGQKVEFLVSFYNNEISEKSEIFDDQFSVERPDGSNFTLKIRSTKLEDSAMYFCASSEGVWRSNQPQHFGDGTRLSIL.

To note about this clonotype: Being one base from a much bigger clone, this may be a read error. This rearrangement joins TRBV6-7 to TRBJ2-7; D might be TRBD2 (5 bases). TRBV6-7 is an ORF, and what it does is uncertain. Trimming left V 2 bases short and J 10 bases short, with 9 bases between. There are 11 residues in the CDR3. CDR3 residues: CASSYGGEQYF. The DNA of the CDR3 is TGTGCCAGCAGTTACGGAGGAGAACAGTACTTC.

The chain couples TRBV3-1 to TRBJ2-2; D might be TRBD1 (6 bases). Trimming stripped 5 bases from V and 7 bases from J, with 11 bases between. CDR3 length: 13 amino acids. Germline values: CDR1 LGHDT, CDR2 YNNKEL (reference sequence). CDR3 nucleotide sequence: TGTGCCAGCAGCTTTAGACAGGTCGGGGAGCTGTTTTTT. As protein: CASSFRQVGELFF. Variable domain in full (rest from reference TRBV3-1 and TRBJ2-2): DTAVSQTPKYLVTQMGNDKSIKCEQNLGHDTMYWYKQDSKKFLKIMFSYNNKELIINETVPNRFSPKSPDKAHLNLHINSLELGDSAVYFCASSFRQVGELFFGEGSRLTVL.

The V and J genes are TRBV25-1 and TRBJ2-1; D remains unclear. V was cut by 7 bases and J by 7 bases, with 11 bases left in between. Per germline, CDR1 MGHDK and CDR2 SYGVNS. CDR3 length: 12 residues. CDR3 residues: CASNKFGNEQFF. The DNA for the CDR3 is TGTGCCAGCAACAAGTTCGGGAATGAGCAGTTCTTC.

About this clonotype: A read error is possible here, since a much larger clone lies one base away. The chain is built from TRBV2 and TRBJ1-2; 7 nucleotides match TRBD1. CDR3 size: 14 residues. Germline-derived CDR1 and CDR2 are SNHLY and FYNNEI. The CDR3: CASSVNRGNYGCTF. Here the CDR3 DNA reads TGTGCCAGCAGTGTAAACAGGGGAAACTATGGCTGCACCTTC.

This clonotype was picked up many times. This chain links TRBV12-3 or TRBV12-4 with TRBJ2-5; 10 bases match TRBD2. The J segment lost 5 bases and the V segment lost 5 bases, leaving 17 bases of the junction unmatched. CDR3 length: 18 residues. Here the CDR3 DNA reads TGTGCCAGCAGTCACCCGGCGGCTAGCGGGGGACCGAGGGAGACCCAGTACTTC. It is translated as CASSHPAASGGPRETQYF.

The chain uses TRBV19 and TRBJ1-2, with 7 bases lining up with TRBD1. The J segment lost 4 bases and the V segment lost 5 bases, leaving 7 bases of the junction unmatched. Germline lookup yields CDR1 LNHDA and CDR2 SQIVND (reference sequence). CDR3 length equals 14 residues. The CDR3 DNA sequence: TGTGCCAGTAGTGTACAGGGGCTCCGCTATGGCTACACCTTC. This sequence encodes CASSVQGLRYGYTF.

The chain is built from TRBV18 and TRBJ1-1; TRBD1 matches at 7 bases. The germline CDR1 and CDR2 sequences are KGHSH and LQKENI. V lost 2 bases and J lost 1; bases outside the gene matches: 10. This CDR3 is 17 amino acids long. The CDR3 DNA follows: TGTGCCAGCTCACCAACTTATCAGTACAGGGGGAACACTGAAGCTTTCTTT. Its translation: CASSPTYQYRGNTEAFF. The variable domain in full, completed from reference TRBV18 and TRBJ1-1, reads NAGVMQNPRHLVRRRGQEARLRCSPMKGHSHVYWYRQLPEEGLKFMVYLQKENIIDESGMPKERFSAEFPKEGPSILRIQQVVRGDSAAYFCASSPTYQYRGNTEAFFGQGTRLTVV.

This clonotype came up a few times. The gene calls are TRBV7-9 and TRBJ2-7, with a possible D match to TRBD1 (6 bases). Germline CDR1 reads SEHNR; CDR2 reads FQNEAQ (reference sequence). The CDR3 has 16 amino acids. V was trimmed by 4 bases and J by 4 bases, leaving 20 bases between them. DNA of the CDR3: TGTGCCAGCAGCTCGCTTCGGGACAAATCGCCTTACGAGCAGTACTTC. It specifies CASSSLRDKSPYEQYF.

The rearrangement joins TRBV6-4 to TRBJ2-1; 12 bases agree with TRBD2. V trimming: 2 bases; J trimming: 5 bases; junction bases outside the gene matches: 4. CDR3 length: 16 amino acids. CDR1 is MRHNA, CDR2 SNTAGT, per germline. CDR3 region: CASSDLLAGGNNEQFF. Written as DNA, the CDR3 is TGTGCCAGCAGTGACCTTCTAGCGGGGGGGAACAATGAGCAGTTCTTC.

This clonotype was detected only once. This CDR3 is CASSQATDRNTEAFF. The CDR3 coding sequence is TGCGCCAGCAGCCAAGCCACGGACAGGAACACTGAAGCTTTCTTT. The chain couples TRBV4-1 to TRBJ1-1; perhaps TRBD1 as D (6 bases). The CDR3 is made up of 15 amino acids. CDR1 and CDR2 (germline): MGHRA, YSYEKL. V lost 1 base to trimming and J lost 1 base, with 10 bases between them.

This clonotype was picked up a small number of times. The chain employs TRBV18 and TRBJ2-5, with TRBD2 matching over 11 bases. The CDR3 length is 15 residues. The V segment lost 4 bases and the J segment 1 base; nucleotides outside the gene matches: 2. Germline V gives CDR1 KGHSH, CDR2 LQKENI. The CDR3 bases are TGTGCCAGCTCACGACTAGCGGGGACCCAAGAGACCCAGTACTTC. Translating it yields CASSRLAGTQETQYF.

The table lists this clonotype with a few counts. CDR3 in amino acids: CASSRDRASQPQHF. In DNA form, the CDR3 reads TGTGCCAGCAGTCGCGACAGGGCGAGTCAGCCCCAGCATTTT. The V and J genes are TRBV7-2 and TRBJ1-5, with TRBD1 matching over 7 bases. The CDR3 runs to 14 residues. Trimming removed 6 bases from V and 6 bases from J; junction bases left unmatched: 8. Germline V CDR1 and CDR2: SGHTA, FQGNSA.

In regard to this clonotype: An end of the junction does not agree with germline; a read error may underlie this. CDR3 protein: CAGSPATVNTEAFF. The CDR3 region has the DNA TGTGCCGGCAGTCCCGCGACAGTCAACACTGAAGCTTTCTTT. V is TRBV12-3 or TRBV12-4 and J is TRBJ1-1; D might be TRBD1 (5 bases). The length of the CDR3 is 14 residues.

The CDR3 DNA reads TGTGCCAGCAGTTACCCTGGACTAGCGGGGGGGCCATCCTACGAGCAGTACTTC. Encoded protein: CASSYPGLAGGPSYEQYF. The chain employs TRBV6-2 or TRBV6-3 and TRBJ2-7; 15 bases align to TRBD2. J was trimmed by 1 base and V by 2 bases; bases with no gene match: 6. This CDR3 spans 18 amino acids. The germline V gene encodes CDR1 MNHEY and CDR2 SVGEGT.

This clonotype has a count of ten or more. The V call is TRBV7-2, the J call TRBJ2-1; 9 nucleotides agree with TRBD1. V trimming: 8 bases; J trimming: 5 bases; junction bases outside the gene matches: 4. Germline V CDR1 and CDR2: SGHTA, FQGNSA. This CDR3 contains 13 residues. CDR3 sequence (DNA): TGTGCCAGCTCGGGACAGGGACACAATGAGCAGTTCTTC. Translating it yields CASSGQGHNEQFF.

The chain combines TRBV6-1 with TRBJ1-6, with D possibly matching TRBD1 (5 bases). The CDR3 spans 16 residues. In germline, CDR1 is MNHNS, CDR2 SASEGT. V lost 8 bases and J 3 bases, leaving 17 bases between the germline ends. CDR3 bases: TGTGCCAGCTGGGGATTGGGGGACTTCTATAATTCACCCCTCCACTTT. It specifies CASWGLGDFYNSPLHF.

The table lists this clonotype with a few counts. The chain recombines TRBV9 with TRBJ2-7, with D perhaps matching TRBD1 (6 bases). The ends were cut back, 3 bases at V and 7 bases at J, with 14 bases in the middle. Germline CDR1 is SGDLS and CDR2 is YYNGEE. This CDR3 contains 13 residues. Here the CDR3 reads CASSASRRGEQYF. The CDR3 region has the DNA TGTGCCAGCAGCGCCTCCCGAAGGGGGGAGCAGTACTTC.

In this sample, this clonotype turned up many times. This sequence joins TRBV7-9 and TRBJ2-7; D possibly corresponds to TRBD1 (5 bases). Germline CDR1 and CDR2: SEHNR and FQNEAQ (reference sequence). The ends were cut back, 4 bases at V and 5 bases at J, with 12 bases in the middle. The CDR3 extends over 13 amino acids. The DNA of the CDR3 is TGTGCCAGCAGCTCGGCCAGGGCCAACGAGCAGTACTTC. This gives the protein CASSSARANEQYF.

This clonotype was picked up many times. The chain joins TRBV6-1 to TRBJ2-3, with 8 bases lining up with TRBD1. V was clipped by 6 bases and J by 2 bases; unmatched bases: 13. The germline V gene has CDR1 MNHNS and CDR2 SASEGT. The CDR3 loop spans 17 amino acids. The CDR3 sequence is CASRAPAGQGYTDTQYF. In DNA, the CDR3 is TGTGCCAGCAGGGCTCCAGCAGGACAGGGCTACACAGATACGCAGTATTTT.

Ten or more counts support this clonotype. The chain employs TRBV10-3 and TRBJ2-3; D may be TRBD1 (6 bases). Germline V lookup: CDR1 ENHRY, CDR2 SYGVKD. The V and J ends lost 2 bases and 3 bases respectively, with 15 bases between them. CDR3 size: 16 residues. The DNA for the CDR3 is TGTGCCATCAGTGAGATGTTGGGGGCTTGGACAGATACGCAGTATTTT. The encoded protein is CAISEMLGAWTDTQYF.

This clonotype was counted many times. In DNA, the CDR3 is TGTGCCAGCAGGTCCGGAGGACGTTTAGAAGCTTTCTTT. Its translation: CASRSGGRLEAFF. The genes are TRBV6-1 and TRBJ1-1; no definite D call. CDR3 length equals 13 residues. V lost 6 bases, J lost 8 bases, and 16 bases lay in between. Per germline, CDR1 MNHNS and CDR2 SASEGT.

The CDR3 is CSARRDGFSYEQYF. The CDR3 region has the DNA TGCAGTGCTCGACGGGACGGATTTTCCTACGAGCAGTACTTC. This rearrangement joins TRBV20-1 to TRBJ2-7, with D possibly being TRBD1 or TRBD2 (5 bases each). CDR3 size: 14 residues. Trimming removed 5 bases from V and 1 base from J, with 15 bases in between. Per germline, CDR1 DFQATT and CDR2 SNEGSKA (reference sequence).